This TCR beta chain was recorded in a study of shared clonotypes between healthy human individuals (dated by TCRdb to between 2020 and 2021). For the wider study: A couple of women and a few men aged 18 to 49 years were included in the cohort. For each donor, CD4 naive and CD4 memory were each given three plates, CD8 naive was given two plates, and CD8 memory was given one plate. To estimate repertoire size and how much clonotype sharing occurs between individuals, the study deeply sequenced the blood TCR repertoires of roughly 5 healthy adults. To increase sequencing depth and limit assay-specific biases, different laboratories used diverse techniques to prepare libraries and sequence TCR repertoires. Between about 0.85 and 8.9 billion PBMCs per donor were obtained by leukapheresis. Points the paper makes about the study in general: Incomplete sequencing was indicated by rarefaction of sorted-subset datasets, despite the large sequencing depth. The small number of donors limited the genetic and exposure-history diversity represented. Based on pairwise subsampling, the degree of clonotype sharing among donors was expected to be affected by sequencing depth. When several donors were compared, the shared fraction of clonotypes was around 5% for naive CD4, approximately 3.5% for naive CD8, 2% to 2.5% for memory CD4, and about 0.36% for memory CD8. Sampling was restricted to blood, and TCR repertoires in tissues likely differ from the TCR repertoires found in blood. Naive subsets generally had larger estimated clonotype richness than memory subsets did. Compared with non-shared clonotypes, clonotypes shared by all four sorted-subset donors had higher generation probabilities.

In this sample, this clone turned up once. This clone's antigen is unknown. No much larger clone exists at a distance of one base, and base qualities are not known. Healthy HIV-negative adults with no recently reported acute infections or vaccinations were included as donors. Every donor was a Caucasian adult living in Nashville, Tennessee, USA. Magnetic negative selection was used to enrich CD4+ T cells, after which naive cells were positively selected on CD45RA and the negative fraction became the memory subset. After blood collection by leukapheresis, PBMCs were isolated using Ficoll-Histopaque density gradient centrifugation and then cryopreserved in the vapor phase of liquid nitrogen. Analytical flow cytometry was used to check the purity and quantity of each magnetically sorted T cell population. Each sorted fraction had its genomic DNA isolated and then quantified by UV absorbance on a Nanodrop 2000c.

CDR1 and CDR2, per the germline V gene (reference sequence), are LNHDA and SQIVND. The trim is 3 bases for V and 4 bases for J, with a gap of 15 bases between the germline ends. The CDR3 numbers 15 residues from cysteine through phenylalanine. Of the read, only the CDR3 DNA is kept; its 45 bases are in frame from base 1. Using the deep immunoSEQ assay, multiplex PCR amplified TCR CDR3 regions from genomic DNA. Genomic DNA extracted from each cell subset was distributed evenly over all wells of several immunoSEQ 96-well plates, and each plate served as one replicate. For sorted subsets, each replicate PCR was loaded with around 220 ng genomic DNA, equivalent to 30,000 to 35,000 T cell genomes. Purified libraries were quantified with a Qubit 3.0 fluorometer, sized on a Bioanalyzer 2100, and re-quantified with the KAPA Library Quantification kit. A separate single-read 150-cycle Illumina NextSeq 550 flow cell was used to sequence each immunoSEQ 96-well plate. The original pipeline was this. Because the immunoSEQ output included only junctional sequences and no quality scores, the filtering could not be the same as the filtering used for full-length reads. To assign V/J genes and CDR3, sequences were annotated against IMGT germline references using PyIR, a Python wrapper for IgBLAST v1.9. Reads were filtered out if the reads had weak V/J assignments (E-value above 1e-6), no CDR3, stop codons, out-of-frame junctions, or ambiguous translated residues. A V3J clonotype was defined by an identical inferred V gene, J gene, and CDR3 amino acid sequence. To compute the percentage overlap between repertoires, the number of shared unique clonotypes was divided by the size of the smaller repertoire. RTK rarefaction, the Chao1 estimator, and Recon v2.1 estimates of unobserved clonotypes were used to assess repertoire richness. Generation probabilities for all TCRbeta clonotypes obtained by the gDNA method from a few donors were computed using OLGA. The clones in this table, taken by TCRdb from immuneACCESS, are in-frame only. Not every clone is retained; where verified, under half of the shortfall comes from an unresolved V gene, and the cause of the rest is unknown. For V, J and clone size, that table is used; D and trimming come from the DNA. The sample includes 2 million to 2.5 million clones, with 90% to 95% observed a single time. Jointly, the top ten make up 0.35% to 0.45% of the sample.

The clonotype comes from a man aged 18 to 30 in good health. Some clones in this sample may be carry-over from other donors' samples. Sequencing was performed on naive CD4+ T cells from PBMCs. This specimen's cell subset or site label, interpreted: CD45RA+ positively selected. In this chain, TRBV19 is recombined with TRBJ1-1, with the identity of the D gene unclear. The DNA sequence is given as TGTGCCAGTAGTATGTATAGGGTTGGGAGCACTGAAGCTTTCTTT. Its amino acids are CASSMYRVGSTEAFF.